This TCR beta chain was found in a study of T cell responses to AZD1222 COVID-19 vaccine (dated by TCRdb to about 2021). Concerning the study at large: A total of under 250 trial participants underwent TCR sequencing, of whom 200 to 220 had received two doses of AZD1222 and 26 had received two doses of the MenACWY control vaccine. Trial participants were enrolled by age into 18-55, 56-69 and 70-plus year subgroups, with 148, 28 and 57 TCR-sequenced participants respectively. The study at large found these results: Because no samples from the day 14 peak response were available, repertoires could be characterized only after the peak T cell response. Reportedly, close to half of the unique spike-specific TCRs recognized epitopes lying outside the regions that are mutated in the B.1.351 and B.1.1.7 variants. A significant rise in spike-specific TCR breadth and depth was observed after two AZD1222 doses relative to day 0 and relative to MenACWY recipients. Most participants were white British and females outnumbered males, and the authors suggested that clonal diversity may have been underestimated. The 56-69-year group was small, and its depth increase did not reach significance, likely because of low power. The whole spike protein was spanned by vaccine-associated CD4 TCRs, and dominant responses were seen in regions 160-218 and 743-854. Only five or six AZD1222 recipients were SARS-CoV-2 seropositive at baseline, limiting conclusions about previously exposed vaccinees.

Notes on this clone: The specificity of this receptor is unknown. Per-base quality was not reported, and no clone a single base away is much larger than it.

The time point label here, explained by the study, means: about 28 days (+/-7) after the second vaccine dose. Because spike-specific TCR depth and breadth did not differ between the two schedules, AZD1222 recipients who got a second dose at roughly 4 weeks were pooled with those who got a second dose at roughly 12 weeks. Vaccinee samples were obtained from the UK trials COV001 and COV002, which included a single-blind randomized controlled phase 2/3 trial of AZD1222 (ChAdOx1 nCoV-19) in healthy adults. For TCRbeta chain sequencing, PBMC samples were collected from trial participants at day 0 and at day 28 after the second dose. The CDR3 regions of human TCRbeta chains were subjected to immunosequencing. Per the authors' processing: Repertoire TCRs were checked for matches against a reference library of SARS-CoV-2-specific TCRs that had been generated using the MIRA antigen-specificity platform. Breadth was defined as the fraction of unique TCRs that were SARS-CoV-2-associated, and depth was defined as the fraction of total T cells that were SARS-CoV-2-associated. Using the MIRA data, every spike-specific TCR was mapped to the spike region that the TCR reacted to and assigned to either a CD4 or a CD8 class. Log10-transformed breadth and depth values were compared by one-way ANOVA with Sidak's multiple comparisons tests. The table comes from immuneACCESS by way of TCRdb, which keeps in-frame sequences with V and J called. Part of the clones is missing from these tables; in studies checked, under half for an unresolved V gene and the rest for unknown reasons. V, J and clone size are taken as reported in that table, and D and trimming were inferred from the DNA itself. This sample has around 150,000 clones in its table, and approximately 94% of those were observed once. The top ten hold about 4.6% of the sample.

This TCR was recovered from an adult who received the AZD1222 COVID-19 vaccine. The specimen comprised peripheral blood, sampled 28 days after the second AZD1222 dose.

The CDR3 reads CASSYRDSAYEQYF. The DNA sequence follows: TGTGCCAGCAGCTACCGGGACTCAGCATACGAGCAGTACTTC. The chain links TRBV7-8 with TRBJ2-7; 6 matching bases give a weak D call of TRBD2. CDR1 and CDR2, per the germline V gene, are SGHVS and FQNEAQ. Trimming removed 4 bases from V and 4 bases from J, leaving 14 bases between the germline ends. The CDR3 has 14 amino acids, counting the end cysteine and phenylalanine. Left in the record is the CDR3 DNA by itself, 42 bases read in frame from the first base.